The clone carrying this T cell receptor (beta chain) came up a few times. Antigen unknown. This specimen comes from a study of T-cell memory formation after mild COVID-19. Study findings and constraints: Day 15 to 85 contracting clones showed balanced CD4/CD8; day 15 to 37 expanders favored CD4+. CD8+ contracting clones occupied EMRA, while CD4+ ones occupied mainly CM and EM. Some SARS-CoV-2-responding clones were already detected in memory before infection.

It was 5'RACE with constant-segment primers that produced the TCR alpha and TCR beta cDNA libraries, which carried sample barcodes and UMIs. MiXCR, run by TCRdb on the 5' RACE reads, gives a single entry per CDR3 protein. The data contain around 220,000 distinct CDR3 sequences, 15% to 20% of them singletons. CDR3 length: 13 amino acids. The ends were cut back, 2 bases at V and 5 bases at J, with 7 bases in the middle. The V gene's germline CDR1 is MNHEY and CDR2 SVGEGT. The material sequenced was PBMCs or a T cell subset sorted from them (not recorded which). This rearrangement joins TRBV6-2 or TRBV6-3 to TRBJ1-5; D not certain. This receptor was obtained from a man aged 18 to 30 who had mild COVID-19 (a few samples of this study predate the infection). Cell type and time point are not known. CDR3 DNA sequence: TGTGCCAGCAGTTACGACCGGGATCAGCCCCAGCATTTT. It translates to CASSYDRDQPQHF.